The clone carrying this T cell receptor (beta chain) has only one observation. Its antigen is not known. Here immunoSEQ multiplex PCR was the method, and the copy in TCRdb shows in-frame clones only, minus some. The sample lists approximately 2,000,000 clones, around 93% occurring once. This record comes from a study of shared clonotypes between healthy human individuals. Regarding the study as a whole: Depth was large, yet rarefaction showed that sorted-subset sequencing was incomplete.

Nashville, Tennessee was home to all donors, who were Caucasian adults. V lost 9 bases and J 2 bases, leaving 11 bases between the germline ends. The CDR3 spans 13 residues. Germline values: CDR1 LNHDA, CDR2 SQIVND (reference sequence). The sequencing sample was made of naive CD4+ T cells from PBMCs. Sample subset: CD45RA+ positively selected. This receptor was obtained from a man aged 18 to 29 in good health. Some clones in this sample may be carry-over from other donors' samples. This chain joins TRBV19 and TRBJ1-5, with a weak D call TRBD1 (6 bases). The DNA for the CDR3 is TGTGCCAGCGCAGGGGATCGCAATCAGCCCCAGCATTTT. Protein: CASAGDRNQPQHF.